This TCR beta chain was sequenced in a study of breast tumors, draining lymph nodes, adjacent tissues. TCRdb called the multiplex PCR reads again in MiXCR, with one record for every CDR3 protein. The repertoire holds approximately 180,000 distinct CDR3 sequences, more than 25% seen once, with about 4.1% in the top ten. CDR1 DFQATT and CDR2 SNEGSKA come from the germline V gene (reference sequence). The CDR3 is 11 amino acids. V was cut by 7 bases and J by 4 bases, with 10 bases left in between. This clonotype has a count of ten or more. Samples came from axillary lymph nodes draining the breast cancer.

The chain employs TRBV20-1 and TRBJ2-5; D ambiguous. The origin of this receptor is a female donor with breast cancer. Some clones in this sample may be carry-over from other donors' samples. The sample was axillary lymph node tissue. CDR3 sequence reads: CSVPFLETQYF. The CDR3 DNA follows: TGCAGTGTCCCGTTTTTAGAGACCCAGTACTTC.